The 8 T cell receptor beta chains listed next were all sequenced from one sample in a study of molecular identifiers for immune sequencing clone quantification. One entry per CDR3 protein results from TCRdb running MiXCR on the PCR reads. The sample carries fewer than 25,000 distinct CDR3 sequences, roughly 15% recorded once. The sample comprised naive CD8+ T cells from blood, with Jurkat cell RNA spiked in. The subset here: FACS-sorted CD8+CD4-CCR7+CD45RA+ naive T cells. The receptor source for this set is a human donor in good health. Some libraries in this study had Jurkat cell RNA spiked in.

At least ten counts were recorded for this clonotype. DNA of the CDR3: TGTGCCAGCAGCGCCCGGGTCCGCAGCTCCTACAATGAGCAGTTCTTC. Amino acid sequence: CASSARVRSSYNEQFF. V and J are TRBV7-2 and TRBJ2-1; D uncertain. Germline assignment: CDR1 SGHTA and CDR2 FQGNSA. Trimming removed 5 bases from V and 0 bases from J, with 14 bases in between. The CDR3 sequence is 16 residues long.

This clonotype was counted ten times or more. This chain links TRBV12-3 or TRBV12-4 with TRBJ2-2; no definite D call. V lost 4 bases, J lost 5 bases, and 8 bases lay in between. The CDR3 loop spans 13 amino acids. The CDR3 region is CASSSRNTGELFF. CDR3 DNA sequence: TGTGCCAGCAGTTCAAGGAATACCGGGGAGCTGTTTTTT.

This clonotype was found many times. The rearrangement uses TRBV28 and TRBJ2-7, with TRBD1 identical over 8 bases. Germline trimming cut 3 bases from V and 2 bases from J; bases unmatched to any gene: 3. From germline, CDR1 is MDHEN and CDR2 SYDVKM. The CDR3 length is 14 residues. The CDR3 bases are TGTGCCAGCAGTTTGGGACAGGTCCCCTACGAGCAGTACTTC. Translated: CASSLGQVPYEQYF.

By share, this clonotype ranks as medium-sized. This chain uses TRBV7-8 with TRBJ2-5; D perhaps matches TRBD1 (5 bases). CDR1 is SGHVS and CDR2 is FQNEAQ in the germline V gene. The CDR3 sequence is 16 residues long. Trimming removed 5 bases from V and 5 bases from J, with 21 bases in between. CDR3 DNA sequence: TGTGCCAGCAGCCTAAAACAGGAAGTGCTGGGGGAGACCCAGTACTTC. This codes for CASSLKQEVLGETQYF.

In this sample, this clonotype turned up many times. The CDR3 region is CATSDSFTTGSQFF. The CDR3 bases are TGTGCCACCAGTGATTCCTTTACAACGGGGTCCCAGTTCTTC. J is TRBJ2-1 and V is TRBV24-1, with D possibly TRBD2 on 5 matching bases. CDR3 size: 14 residues. Germline V gives CDR1 KGHDR, CDR2 SFDVKD. Trimming cost V 2 bases and J 13 bases, with 17 bases left between them.

Written as DNA, the CDR3 is TGCAGCGTCGGATTGGGACAGGGCTACAATGAGCAGTTCTTC. Protein: CSVGLGQGYNEQFF. V is TRBV29-1 and J is TRBJ2-1, with 9 bases fitting TRBD1. The CDR3 totals 14 residues. V lost 6 bases and J lost 3; bases outside the gene matches: 6. Germline CDR1 is SQVTM and CDR2 is ANQGSEA.

This clonotype was observed many times. The gene calls are TRBV29-1 and TRBJ2-1, with 13 bases matching TRBD2. The CDR3 spans 13 residues. Germline-derived CDR1 and CDR2 are SQVTM and ANQGSEA. V shed 6 bases and J 8 bases; nucleotides not matched to a gene: 4. The CDR3 spells CSVNGLAGDEQFF. As DNA, the CDR3 is TGCAGCGTGAACGGACTAGCGGGAGATGAGCAGTTCTTC.

This clonotype was detected only a few times. This chain joins TRBV5-8 and TRBJ2-7; D perhaps matches TRBD2 (6 bases). The V gene's germline CDR1 is SGHTS and CDR2 YDEGEE. The CDR3 has 13 amino acids. With 4 bases removed from V and 5 bases from J, the gap between germline ends came to 13 bases. The CDR3 DNA reads as TGTGCCAGCAGCCTAGGACGGGGGAACGAGCAGTACTTC. Protein product: CASSLGRGNEQYF.